The 18 T cell receptor beta chains presented below share a single source sample, sequenced in a study of beta chain features in type 1 diabetes. Study-wide results and limits: When Type 1 diabetes patients were examined, their TCRB CDR3s proved moderately but significantly shorter in all four CD4+ subsets.

These TCRs are of unknown antigen specificity. Expressed TCRB transcripts were sequenced after all isolated RNA was converted to cDNA. Sequenced by immunoSEQ multiplex PCR; TCRdb stores in-frame clones only, minus some. Of 400,000 or so clones in the sample, 8% to 10% were seen once. Sequenced material: central memory CD4+ T cells from blood. Every receptor here comes from a man aged 25-45 years with type 1 diabetes.

The V call is TRBV5-1, the J call TRBJ2-7; the match to TRBD2 covers 9 bases. The V gene end was trimmed by 0 bases and the J gene end by 0 bases; junction bases not matched to a gene: 10. Looked up from germline, CDR1 is SGHRS and CDR2 is YFSETQ. The length of the CDR3 is 18 residues. The CDR3 DNA sequence: TGCGCCAGCAGCTTGGCCTCCAGACTAGCGGTCAGCTCCTACGAGCAGTACTTC. The encoded protein is CASSLASRLAVSSYEQYF. The variable domain in full, with the rest retrieved from reference TRBV5-1 and TRBJ2-7, is KAGVTQTPRYLIKTRGQQVTLSCSPISGHRSVSWYQQTPGQGLQFLFEYFSETQRNKGNFPGRFSGRQFSNSRSEMNVSTLELGDSALYLCASSLASRLAVSSYEQYFGPGTRLTVT.

The sample holds a few counts of this clone. The chain couples TRBV5-1 to TRBJ2-1; D ambiguous. CDR1 and CDR2 from the germline V gene are SGHRS and YFSETQ. Trimming removed 6 bases from V and 8 bases from J, with 18 bases in between. The CDR3 consists of 14 residues. Written as DNA, the CDR3 is TGCGCCAGCACGCCCCAAAATACCGGTTATGAGCAGTTCTTC. Translating it yields CASTPQNTGYEQFF.

This clone was detected only a few times. This chain links TRBV10-2 with TRBJ2-1; TRBD2 aligns across 8 bases. This CDR3 is 15 amino acids long. The V and J ends lost 4 bases and 2 bases, in that order; junction bases with no gene match: 4. CDR1 and CDR2 (germline): WSHSY, SAAADI. CDR3 loop: CASSGDSGTYNEQFF. CDR3 coding DNA: TGCGCCAGCAGTGGTGATAGCGGGACCTACAATGAGCAGTTCTTC.

This clone was observed a few times. This chain joins TRBV6-5 and TRBJ2-3; TRBD2 agrees at 9 bases. J was trimmed by 3 bases and V by 7 bases; bases with no gene match: 5. The germline V gene has CDR1 MNHEY and CDR2 SVGAGI. CDR3 length: 14 amino acids. The CDR3 DNA reads TGTGCCAGCATGGCTAGCGGGGAAACAGATACGCAGTATTTT. Amino acid sequence: CASMASGETDTQYF.

This clone was seen only a few times. This sequence joins TRBV7-2 and TRBJ2-3, with 7 bases aligning to TRBD2. This CDR3 has 15 residues. Trimming cost V 1 base and J 4 bases; bases outside gene matches: 5. Germline lookup yields CDR1 SGHTA and CDR2 FQGNSA. Here the CDR3 reads CASSLGTRGADTQYF. For the CDR3, the DNA is TGTGCCAGCAGCTTAGGGACTAGAGGGGCAGATACGCAGTATTTT.

The rearrangement uses TRBV2 and TRBJ2-5; D remains unclear. Trimming cost V 0 bases and J 8 bases, with 4 bases left between them. The CDR3 is 11 amino acids. Germline V gives CDR1 SNHLY, CDR2 FYNNEI. The CDR3 reads CASSEAPTQYF. CDR3 nucleotide sequence: TGTGCCAGCAGTGAAGCCCCCACCCAGTACTTC. Based on the CDR3 plus reference TRBV2 and TRBJ2-5, the full variable domain is EPEVTQTPSHQVTQMGQEVILRCVPISNHLYFYWYRQILGQKVEFLVSFYNNEISEKSEIFDDQFSVERPDGSNFTLKIRSTKLEDSAMYFCASSEAPTQYFGPGTRLLVL.

In this sample, this clone turned up a few times. The genes are TRBV10-3 and TRBJ2-3, with a possible D match to TRBD2 (7 bases). The CDR3 covers 14 residues. V lost 6 bases and J lost 2, with 12 bases in between. Germline V gene sequence: CDR1 ENHRY, CDR2 SYGVKD. In DNA form, the CDR3 reads TGTGCCATCAGGGAAGCGGGACACACAGATACGCAGTATTTT. Its protein product is CAIREAGHTDTQYF.

Of note for this clone: This may arise from a read error, as a much more abundant clone is one base away. V is TRBV6-5 and J is TRBJ2-3; D gene ambiguous. Trimming removed 6 bases from V and 4 bases from J, with 5 bases in between. The germline gives CDR1 MNHEY, CDR2 SVGAGI. The CDR3 has 11 amino acids. In nucleotides, the CDR3 is TGTGCCAGCAGAACCCCAGATACGCAGTATTTT. Translation gives CASRTPDTQYF.

The table lists this clone with a few counts. The chain links TRBV4-1 to TRBJ2-5; D is unclear. This CDR3 spans 12 amino acids. V shed 4 bases and J shed 5 bases, with 8 bases lying between them. Per the germline V gene, CDR1 is MGHRA and CDR2 is YSYEKL. CDR3 loop: CASSRLSETQYF. CDR3 DNA sequence: TGCGCCAGCAGCCGCCTTTCGGAGACCCAGTACTTC.

This clone appeared a few times. The V gene is TRBV9, the J gene TRBJ1-2; TRBD1 is a possible D gene (5 bases). The CDR3 loop spans 11 amino acids. V was trimmed by 3 bases and J by 12 bases, leaving 12 bases between them. Germline CDR1 and CDR2: SGDLS and YYNGEE. The CDR3 nucleotides read TGTGCCAGCAGCGAGCCCAGGGAAAACACCTTC. This gives the protein CASSEPRENTF.

There are many counts of this clone. The genes are TRBV29-1 and TRBJ2-2; TRBD2 aligns across 10 bases. The CDR3 runs to 12 residues. Germline-derived CDR1 and CDR2 are SQVTM and ANQGSEA. J was trimmed by 11 bases and V by 6 bases; bases with no gene match: 6. The CDR3 region has the DNA TGCAGCGTCGGATTACTAGCGGGAGAGCTGTTTTTT. This codes for CSVGLLAGELFF.

This chain uses TRBV19 with TRBJ2-2; D is possibly TRBD1 (5 bases). Deletions cut 4 bases from V and 4 bases from J, with 10 bases between. Germline lookup yields CDR1 LNHDA and CDR2 SQIVND (reference sequence). The length of the CDR3 is 14 residues. For the CDR3, the DNA is TGTGCCAGTAGTAAGCGACAGAGCACCGGGGAGCTGTTTTTT. Encoded protein: CASSKRQSTGELFF.

In its sample, this clone was seen a few times. The gene calls are TRBV19 and TRBJ2-4; 8 nucleotides align to TRBD2. The V gene end was trimmed by 6 bases and the J gene end by 5 bases; junction bases not matched to a gene: 6. This CDR3 is built from 14 residues. Germline-derived CDR1 and CDR2 are LNHDA and SQIVND (reference sequence). The CDR3 bases are TGTGCCAGTAGCAAAGCGGGAGATGAAAACATTCAGTACTTC. It encodes CASSKAGDENIQYF.

The genes are TRBV5-1 and TRBJ1-5; D is unresolved. The CDR3 is made up of 13 amino acids. Between the trimmed V and J ends, which lost 2 bases and 6 bases, there was a span of 9 bases. CDR1 and CDR2 (germline): SGHRS, YFSETQ. The CDR3 DNA reads as TGCGCCAGCAGCTTTGAAGGGAGTCAGCCCCAGCATTTT. Translated, it gives CASSFEGSQPQHF.

This clone was picked up a small number of times. The chain is built from TRBV30 and TRBJ2-1, with 8 bases matching TRBD1. Germline CDR1 and CDR2: GTSNPN and SVGIG (reference sequence). The CDR3 consists of 13 residues. V lost 1 base to trimming and J lost 4 bases; unmatched junction nucleotides: 0. The CDR3 protein is CAWSGTGYNEQFF. The CDR3 DNA sequence: TGTGCCTGGAGTGGGACAGGGTACAATGAGCAGTTCTTC.

This chain links TRBV29-1 with TRBJ2-3, with unresolved D. The germline CDR1 and CDR2 sequences are SQVTM and ANQGSEA. The length of the CDR3 is 10 residues. V lost 6 bases and J 6 bases, leaving 7 bases between the germline ends. The CDR3 DNA sequence: TGCAGCGTGTTTGACGATACGCAGTATTTT. Amino acid sequence: CSVFDDTQYF.

This sequence joins TRBV28 and TRBJ1-2; tentatively, D is TRBD1 (5 bases). Germline CDR1 and CDR2: MDHEN and SYDVKM. The germline V and J ends were trimmed by 6 bases and 3 bases, with 17 bases remaining between them. This CDR3 comprises 15 residues. The CDR3 bases are TGTGCCAGCAGCCGAGTCCCGGGGGAGGACTATGGCTACACCTTC. This codes for CASSRVPGEDYGYTF.

This clone was detected only a few times. V is TRBV5-1 and J is TRBJ2-1; D is unclear. Trimming took 0 bases from V and 0 from J, leaving 13 bases between them. The germline V gene encodes CDR1 SGHRS and CDR2 YFSETQ. CDR3 length equals 17 residues. The CDR3 DNA reads as TGCGCCAGCAGCTTGGCCCTCTCCCAGGCCTCCTACAATGAGCAGTTCTTC. Amino acid sequence: CASSLALSQASYNEQFF.